The rows below give T cell receptor beta chains drawn from one sample of a study of T cell responses to AZD1222 COVID-19 vaccine. The repertoire was sequenced with immunoSEQ multiplex PCR; TCRdb's copy has only in-frame clones and lacks some. The sample holds 86,000 or so clones, around 90% seen once. The sample was peripheral blood, taken 28 days after the second AZD1222 dose. The receptors shown here come from an adult who received the AZD1222 COVID-19 vaccine. The CDR3 runs from the conserved cysteine through the conserved F or W. The D gene is left open where the match is weak. Where a row states a size, it is once, few, many or the class of an expanded clone; other rows omit it.

clone_size	v_call	j_call	cdr3_length	d_call	cdr3_aa	cdr3_nt
NA	TRBV28	TRBJ2-5	13	TRBD2	CASSPAGLETQYF	TGTGCCAGCAGTCCAGCGGGGCTTGAGACCCAGTACTTC
NA	TRBV2	TRBJ1-2	15	NA	CASSSVRWGEGGYTF	TGTGCCAGCAGTTCCGTCCGTTGGGGGGAAGGAGGCTACACCTTC
NA	TRBV28	TRBJ2-6	17	NA	CASSLVRFYSGANVLTF	TGTGCCAGCAGTTTGGTACGTTTCTACTCTGGGGCCAACGTCCTGACTTTC
NA	TRBV19	TRBJ1-2	16	NA	CASSDRRGRGNYGYTF	TGTGCCAGTAGCGATAGGAGGGGTAGGGGCAACTATGGCTACACCTTC
NA	TRBV13	TRBJ2-7	15	TRBD2	CASSFRLADLGEQYF	TGTGCCAGCAGCTTTAGACTAGCCGACCTCGGCGAGCAGTACTTC
NA	TRBV5-1	TRBJ1-5	15	NA	CASSLYPGSNQPQHF	TGCGCCAGCAGCTTGTACCCGGGTAGCAATCAGCCCCAGCATTTT
NA	TRBV7-2	TRBJ2-3	14	NA	CASSSRLEWDTQYF	TGTGCCAGCAGCTCGCGACTAGAATGGGATACGCAGTATTTT
NA	TRBV15	TRBJ2-1	17	NA	CATSRARGLDSYNEQFF	TGTGCCACCAGCAGAGCTCGGGGACTCGACTCCTACAATGAGCAGTTCTTC
NA	TRBV11-1	TRBJ1-2	13	NA	CASSKTEFDGYTF	TGTGCCAGCAGCAAAACAGAGTTCGATGGCTACACCTTC
NA	TRBV28	TRBJ1-1	15	NA	CASRSKTGRYTEAFF	TGTGCCAGCAGATCTAAGACAGGCAGATACACTGAAGCTTTCTTT
NA	TRBV25-1	TRBJ2-7	16	NA	CASRALRAGVNDEQYF	TGTGCCAGCAGGGCTTTGAGGGCAGGGGTTAACGACGAGCAGTACTTC
once	TRBV7-3	TRBJ2-1	15	TRBD2	CASSLGLDIYNEQFF	TGTGCCAGCAGCCTCGGACTAGATATCTACAATGAGCAGTTCTTC
NA	TRBV12-3/TRBV12-4	TRBJ1-4	13	NA	CASSLGQGEKLFF	TGTGCCAGCAGTTTAGGGCAGGGTGAAAAACTGTTTTTT
once	TRBV5-1	TRBJ2-1	17	TRBD2	CASSSQVSGRTDNEQFF	TGCGCCAGCAGCTCCCAGGTTAGCGGGCGTACCGACAATGAGCAGTTCTTC